This record concerns one T cell receptor beta chain sequence. The data stem from a study of control samples from healthy donors and cancer patients. Sequencing used immunoSEQ multiplex PCR; TCRdb keeps in-frame clones, though not all of them. The repertoire consists of 130,000 or so clones, with roughly 90% occurring once and the leading ten covering about 3.4%. V lost 6 bases to trimming and J lost 4 bases, with 13 bases between them. Germline CDR1 and CDR2: LNHDA and SQIVND (reference sequence). The CDR3 extends over 14 amino acids. This TCR came from a man aged 50-59 years in good health. The chain is built from TRBV19 and TRBJ2-1; D is perhaps TRBD1 or TRBD2 (5 bases each). The sample taken for sequencing was blood. The chain's CDR3 is CASRAGGGYNEQFF. The CDR3 DNA sequence: TGTGCCAGTAGAGCAGGTGGGGGATACAATGAGCAGTTCTTC.